A selection of T cell receptor beta chains follows, all from one sample in a study of control samples from healthy donors and cancer patients. The table came from immunoSEQ multiplex PCR; TCRdb's copy has only in-frame clones and leaves some out. This table holds about 170,000 clones, 91% found once. Sequencing was done on a sample of blood. The receptors here all came from a woman aged 25 to 39 in good health. CDR3s include the opening cysteine and the closing phenylalanine or tryptophan. A D gene is named only where the DNA matches it firmly. Clone size is given for some rows only: seen once, a few or many times, or a class if the clone is expanded.

D | length | size | J | V | DNA | CDR3
. | 19 | . | TRBJ2-3 | TRBV4-1 | TGCGCCAGCAGCCAAGAGTGGGGCGCGGGTACTACTCGCACAGATACGCAGTATTTT | CASSQEWGAGTTRTDTQYF
TRBD2 | 18 | . | TRBJ2-5 | TRBV4-1 | TGCGCCAGCAGCCAAGTACGAGGACTAGCGGGAGTTAGTGAGACCCAGTACTTC | CASSQVRGLAGVSETQYF
. | 13 | once | TRBJ1-2 | TRBV10-3 | TGTGCCATCAGTCAGGGAGCTAACTATGGCTACACCTTC | CAISQGANYGYTF
. | 17 | . | TRBJ1-4 | TRBV3-1/TRBV3-2 | TGTGCCAGCAGCCATAGATATCGAGGGGATCAGGGGGAAAAACTGTTTTTT | CASSHRYRGDQGEKLFF
. | 16 | once | TRBJ2-1 | TRBV27 | TGTGCCAGCAGTTTAAAGGGTTCACATCAATCCAATGAGCAGTTCTTC | CASSLKGSHQSNEQFF
. | 14 | . | TRBJ1-6 | TRBV27 | TGTGCCAGCAGTTTTTCCGGGACGGGTTCACCCCTCCACTTT | CASSFSGTGSPLHF
TRBD1 | 14 | . | TRBJ2-1 | TRBV7-2 | TGTGCCAGCAGCTTAGCACAGGGGTCCGCTGAGCAGTTCTTC | CASSLAQGSAEQFF
. | 13 | once | TRBJ1-1 | TRBV19 | TGTGCCAGTAGCCAGGGTCATTACACTGAAGCTTTCTTT | CASSQGHYTEAFF
. | 14 | . | TRBJ1-4 | TRBV5-1 | TGCGCCAGCAGCTTGAGGGGGGCAGGTGAAAAACTGTTTTTT | CASSLRGAGEKLFF
. | 14 | . | TRBJ2-1 | TRBV11-3 | TGTGCCAGCAGCTTCATAGCGGATGTCAATGAGCAGTTCTTC | CASSFIADVNEQFF
TRBD1 | 14 | . | TRBJ2-7 | TRBV7-8 | TGTGCCAGCAGCTTCGCGGGACAGGGCAACGAGCAGTACTTC | CASSFAGQGNEQYF
TRBD1 | 14 | . | TRBJ1-4 | TRBV6-5 | TGTGCCAGCATGGCCGACAGGGGGGGAGAAAAACTGTTTTTT | CASMADRGGEKLFF
. | 13 | . | TRBJ1-6 | TRBV7-2 | TGTGCCAGCAGCTTACAGGATAATTCACCCCTCCACTTT | CASSLQDNSPLHF
TRBD1 | 16 | . | TRBJ1-5 | TRBV28 | TGTGCCAGCAGGCCTCAACCGGGACAGGGACATCAGCCCCAGCATTTT | CASRPQPGQGHQPQHF
TRBD1 | 14 | once | TRBJ1-5 | TRBV5-1 | TGCGCCAGCAGCGTAGGGACAGGTCACCAGCCCCAGCATTTT | CASSVGTGHQPQHF
. | 15 | . | TRBJ2-3 | TRBV7-9 | TGTGCCAGCAGCTTAAGTAGCGGTACCACAGATACGCAGTATTTT | CASSLSSGTTDTQYF
. | 13 | . | TRBJ1-1 | TRBV7-8 | TGTGCCAGCAACGAACGGGGGAACACTGAAGCTTTCTTT | CASNERGNTEAFF
. | 13 | . | TRBJ2-3 | TRBV11-3 | TGTGCCAGCAGCCAAACGGGGGCCGATACGCAGTATTTT | CASSQTGADTQYF
. | 13 | once | TRBJ1-2 | TRBV7-3 | TGTGCCAGCAGCTTAAACGGGGGCTATGGCTACACCTTC | CASSLNGGYGYTF
TRBD1 | 15 | . | TRBJ2-7 | TRBV3-1/TRBV3-2 | TGTGCCAGCAGCCAAGGGTCAGGGGGTGTCTACGAGCAGTACTTC | CASSQGSGGVYEQYF
. | 15 | once | TRBJ1-5 | TRBV11-3 | TGTGCCAGCAGCTTAGGGGGGGGCGCGAATCAGCCCCAGCATTTT | CASSLGGGANQPQHF
. | 15 | . | TRBJ2-3 | TRBV15 | TGTGCCACCAGCAGAGGTGGGGCTAGCACAGATACGCAGTATTTT | CATSRGGASTDTQYF
. | 13 | . | TRBJ2-3 | TRBV6-5 | TGTGCCAGCAGTAAGACTGAAACAGATACGCAGTATTTT | CASSKTETDTQYF
TRBD2 | 16 | . | TRBJ2-7 | TRBV28 | TGTGCCAGCAGTTCGCCGACTAGCGGGAGCTCCTACGAGCAGTACTTC | CASSSPTSGSSYEQYF
. | 15 | . | TRBJ2-1 | TRBV10-3 | TGTGCCATCAGTGGGGCTGAAAGCTCCTACAATGAGCAGTTCTTC | CAISGAESSYNEQFF
TRBD1 | 15 | . | TRBJ1-5 | TRBV12-5 | TGTGCTAGTGGTGGGACAGGGTCGCGCAATCAGCCCCAGCATTTT | CASGGTGSRNQPQHF
. | 15 | . | TRBJ1-3 | TRBV5-3 | TGTGCCAGAAGCTTGACAAGGGTCTCTGGAAACACCATATATTTT | CARSLTRVSGNTIYF